Listed here are 25 T cell receptor beta chains from one sample, sequenced in a study of blood T cell repertoires in COVID-19. TCRdb's table, derived via immunoSEQ multiplex PCR, lists solely in-frame clones and lacks some. This sample carries some 200,000 clones, over 75% of them seen once, and the ten largest clones take 9.5% to 15%. Sequenced material: peripheral blood. The receptors originated from a human donor in a cohort sampled during active COVID-19.

This chain links TRBV19 with TRBJ1-1; 7 nucleotides line up with TRBD1. The CDR3 loop spans 15 amino acids. Germline V CDR1 and CDR2: LNHDA, SQIVND (reference sequence). After removal of 4 bases from V and 2 bases from J, the junction contained 7 bases not matched to a gene. The CDR3 reads CASSTGGGGNTEAFF. The CDR3 DNA is TGTGCCAGTAGTACCGGAGGGGGCGGAAACACTGAAGCTTTCTTT.

The genes are TRBV7-2 and TRBJ1-6; no reliable D call. The CDR3 runs to 13 residues. V lost 0 bases and J 6 bases, leaving 3 bases between the germline ends. Germline CDR1 is SGHTA and CDR2 is FQGNSA. The CDR3 DNA is TGTGCCAGCAGCTTAGCCAGTAATTCACCCCTCCACTTT. Its translation is CASSLASNSPLHF.

The chain joins TRBV13 to TRBJ1-2; 10 positions match TRBD1. The CDR3 has 14 amino acids. Germline V gene lookup returns CDR1 PRHDT and CDR2 FYEKMQ (reference sequence). Unmatched junction bases numbered 5, after V lost 4 bases and J lost 6 bases. Written as DNA, the CDR3 is TGTGCCAGCAGCTCACCCGGGACAGGGGATGGCTACACCTTC. Protein sequence: CASSSPGTGDGYTF. Based on the CDR3 plus reference TRBV13 and TRBJ1-2, the full variable domain is AAGVIQSPRHLIKEKRETATLKCYPIPRHDTVYWYQQGPGQDPQFLISFYEKMQSDKGSIPDRFSAQQFSDYHSELNMSSLELGDSALYFCASSSPGTGDGYTFGSGTRLTVV.

The chain is built from TRBV28 and TRBJ2-2, with 8 bases matching TRBD2. J lost 6 bases, V lost 8 bases, and 8 bases had no gene match. The length of the CDR3 is 14 residues. The germline V gene has CDR1 MDHEN and CDR2 SYDVKM. The chain's CDR3 is CASRLAGKAGELFF. The CDR3, as DNA: TGTGCCAGCCGGCTAGCGGGCAAGGCCGGGGAGCTGTTTTTT.

The chain joins TRBV28 to TRBJ1-2; D might be TRBD1 (5 bases). Trimming stripped 4 bases from V and 2 bases from J, with 11 bases between. The germline V gene has CDR1 MDHEN and CDR2 SYDVKM. CDR3 length: 14 residues. CDR3 sequence reads: CASSSGPPNYGYTF. In DNA, the CDR3 is TGTGCCAGCAGTTCAGGGCCCCCCAACTATGGCTACACCTTC.

The rearrangement uses TRBV10-3 and TRBJ1-2; TRBD1 aligns across 7 bases. The trim removed 1 base at V and 6 bases at J, leaving 17 bases unmatched. The CDR3 is 18 amino acids. Germline CDR1 and CDR2: ENHRY and SYGVKD. The CDR3: CAISEFFSTEGARDGYTF. Written as DNA, the CDR3 is TGTGCCATCAGTGAGTTTTTCAGTACGGAGGGGGCGAGAGATGGCTACACCTTC.

This chain uses TRBV5-4 with TRBJ2-5, with 11 bases that match TRBD2. Trimming cost V 0 bases and J 3 bases; bases outside gene matches: 1. Germline loops: CDR1 SGHNT, CDR2 YYREEE (reference sequence). The CDR3 extends over 15 amino acids. CDR3 sequence: CASSLELAGEETQYF. CDR3 bases: TGTGCCAGCAGCTTGGAACTAGCGGGGGAAGAGACCCAGTACTTC.

The chain uses TRBV5-4 and TRBJ2-3; 7 positions agree with TRBD2. Germline assignment: CDR1 SGHNT and CDR2 YYREEE (reference sequence). The CDR3 contains 13 residues. The trim removed 4 bases at V and 14 bases at J, leaving 13 bases unmatched. The CDR3 protein is CASSPGQAGAPYF. CDR3 DNA sequence: TGTGCCAGCAGCCCTGGTCAGGCGGGAGCCCCGTATTTT.

This clone has just a few counts. The chain joins TRBV7-2 to TRBJ2-1; 13 nucleotides align to TRBD2. The CDR3 sequence is 18 residues long. Germline CDR1 reads SGHTA; CDR2 reads FQGNSA. The J segment lost 0 bases and the V segment lost 6 bases, leaving 8 bases of the junction unmatched. The CDR3 region has the DNA TGTGCCAGCAGTCGTCTTAGGACTAGCGGGAGCTCCTACAATGAGCAGTTCTTC. Encoded protein: CASSRLRTSGSSYNEQFF.

The V gene is TRBV3-1 (or the pseudogene TRBV3-2), the J gene TRBJ1-3; D unresolved. The V and J ends lost 4 bases and 0 bases respectively, with 10 bases between them. The CDR3 covers 15 residues. Germline V lookup: CDR1 LGHDT, CDR2 YNNKEL (reference sequence). Here the CDR3 reads CASSLRLTSGNTIYF. The CDR3 bases are TGTGCCAGCAGCCTCAGGCTAACCTCTGGAAACACCATATATTTT.

V and J are TRBV7-2 and TRBJ2-7; TRBD1 is a possible D gene (6 bases). Trimming took 5 bases from V and 2 from J, leaving 16 bases between them. The CDR3 sequence is 15 residues long. Germline V lookup: CDR1 SGHTA, CDR2 FQGNSA. The CDR3, as DNA: TGTGCCAGCAGCCACGTTGGGACAAGTCCCTACGAGCAGTACTTC. It encodes CASSHVGTSPYEQYF.

Comments on this clone: Within the sample, other DNA sequences also encode this same CDR3. The chain joins TRBV6-2 or TRBV6-3 to TRBJ2-5, with 7 nucleotides matching TRBD2. The germline V gene encodes CDR1 MNHEY and CDR2 SVGEGT. There are 14 residues in the CDR3. The trim removed 2 bases at V and 3 bases at J, leaving 3 bases unmatched. CDR3 loop: CASSYGGREETQYF. CDR3 DNA: TGTGCCAGCAGTTACGGCGGGAGAGAAGAGACCCAGTACTTC.

This chain joins TRBV6-5 and TRBJ2-5; D is perhaps TRBD1 (5 bases). CDR1 is MNHEY and CDR2 is SVGAGI in the germline V gene. The CDR3 contains 15 residues. V was shortened by 2 bases and J by 2 bases, with 12 bases between the two germline ends. The CDR3: CASSYTPGMQETQYF. The CDR3 region has the DNA TGTGCCAGCAGTTACACCCCAGGGATGCAAGAGACCCAGTACTTC.

V and J are TRBV5-1 and TRBJ1-6, with 11 nucleotides matching TRBD1. This CDR3 is 15 amino acids long. After removal of 2 bases from V and 9 bases from J, the junction contained 4 bases not matched to a gene. From germline, CDR1 is SGHRS and CDR2 YFSETQ. As DNA, the CDR3 is TGCGCCAGCAGCTTAGGGGGACAGGGGGTTTCACCCCTCCACTTT. Residues: CASSLGGQGVSPLHF.

The chain combines TRBV6-5 with TRBJ2-2; D unresolved. Germline V gene lookup returns CDR1 MNHEY and CDR2 SVGAGI. The CDR3 extends over 14 amino acids. V lost 2 bases and J lost 3, with 7 bases in between. CDR3 protein: CASSYRLDTGELFF. The CDR3 bases are TGTGCCAGCAGTTACCGTTTAGACACCGGGGAGCTGTTTTTT.

This clone was picked up many times. The rearrangement uses TRBV4-1 and TRBJ2-1; 9 bases map to TRBD2. V lost 0 bases, J lost 5 bases, and 5 bases stayed unmatched. This CDR3 comprises 16 residues. The germline V gene has CDR1 MGHRA and CDR2 YSYEKL. The CDR3 spells CASSQERPSGDNEQFF. CDR3 DNA sequence: TGCGCCAGCAGCCAAGAAAGACCTAGCGGGGACAATGAGCAGTTCTTC.

This clone was detected only a few times. Other DNA sequences of this sample code for an identical CDR3. The chain links TRBV7-9 to TRBJ1-6, with D unresolved. Trimming shortened V by 3 bases and J by 5 bases, and 2 bases separated the two germline ends. This CDR3 spans 12 amino acids. In germline, CDR1 is SEHNR, CDR2 FQNEAQ (reference sequence). The CDR3 loop reads CASSFNNSPLHF. CDR3 bases: TGTGCCAGCAGCTTCAATAATTCACCCCTCCACTTT.

V gene TRBV5-5 combines with J gene TRBJ1-6, with a weak D call TRBD1 (5 bases). Germline V gives CDR1 SGHKS, CDR2 YYEKEE (reference sequence). The CDR3 runs to 15 residues. Trimming stripped 4 bases from V and 8 bases from J, with 16 bases between. CDR3 in amino acids: CASSTQFREDSPLHF. For the CDR3, the DNA is TGTGCCAGCAGCACCCAGTTCAGGGAAGATTCACCCCTCCACTTT.

The V gene is TRBV5-1, the J gene TRBJ2-5; D is unclear. This CDR3 spans 15 amino acids. Between the trimmed V and J ends, which lost 0 bases and 2 bases, there was a span of 11 bases. Germline loops: CDR1 SGHRS, CDR2 YFSETQ. The CDR3 sequence is CASSLAGSGQETQYF. CDR3 in DNA: TGCGCCAGCAGCTTGGCGGGTTCCGGACAAGAGACCCAGTACTTC. Filled out from reference TRBV5-1 and TRBJ2-5, the complete variable domain reads KAGVTQTPRYLIKTRGQQVTLSCSPISGHRSVSWYQQTPGQGLQFLFEYFSETQRNKGNFPGRFSGRQFSNSRSEMNVSTLELGDSALYLCASSLAGSGQETQYFGPGTRLLVL.

The CDR3 loop reads CASRQRNYGYTF. The CDR3 bases are TGTGCCAGCCGACAGAGGAACTATGGCTACACCTTC. V gene TRBV19 combines with J gene TRBJ1-2, with D possibly matching TRBD1 (5 bases). Germline CDR1 reads LNHDA; CDR2 reads SQIVND (reference sequence). The V and J ends lost 9 bases and 2 bases respectively, with 10 bases between them. This CDR3 has 12 residues.

This clone has only one observation. The V call is TRBV27, the J call TRBJ1-1; D is undetermined. The CDR3 length is 14 residues. Germline CDR1 and CDR2: MNHEY and SMNVEV (reference sequence). With 0 bases removed from V and 5 bases from J, the gap between germline ends came to 10 bases. The CDR3 DNA reads TGTGCCAGCAGTTTATCCTGGGAGGGTACTGAAGCTTTCTTT. It encodes CASSLSWEGTEAFF.

The chain recombines TRBV11-2 with TRBJ2-2, with a possible D match to TRBD2 (5 bases). V gave up 1 base and J gave up 3 bases, with 12 bases separating them. This CDR3 is 16 amino acids long. Looked up from germline, CDR1 is SGHAT and CDR2 is FQNNGV. This CDR3 is CASSLVPSGYTGELFF. The CDR3 DNA is TGTGCCAGCAGCTTAGTCCCAAGCGGTTACACCGGGGAGCTGTTTTTT.

This clone was observed a single time. This rearrangement joins TRBV19 to TRBJ2-3; TRBD2 aligns across 9 bases. Germline lookup yields CDR1 LNHDA and CDR2 SQIVND (reference sequence). The CDR3 has 16 residues. Unmatched junction bases numbered 7, after V lost 4 bases and J lost 2 bases. The CDR3 DNA is TGTGCCAGTAGTACTCGACTAGCGGCGGACACAGATACGCAGTATTTT. Amino acids: CASSTRLAADTDTQYF.

The J gene is TRBJ2-7, the V gene TRBV10-3, with D perhaps matching TRBD1 (6 bases). Trimming pared 10 bases from V and 3 bases from J, leaving 13 bases between. Germline V lookup: CDR1 ENHRY, CDR2 SYGVKD. The CDR3 spans 12 residues. CDR3 loop: CATWGQNYEQYF. CDR3 nucleotides: TGTGCCACCTGGGGGCAGAACTACGAGCAGTACTTC.

The chain joins TRBV6-5 to TRBJ2-1, with 14 bases matching TRBD2. The V gene's germline CDR1 is MNHEY and CDR2 SVGAGI. J lost 10 bases, V lost 6 bases, and 8 bases had no gene match. The CDR3 has 15 amino acids. In nucleotides, the CDR3 is TGTGCCAGCAGCCAAGGACTAGCGGGGGGTTGGGAGCAGTTCTTC. Translation: CASSQGLAGGWEQFF.